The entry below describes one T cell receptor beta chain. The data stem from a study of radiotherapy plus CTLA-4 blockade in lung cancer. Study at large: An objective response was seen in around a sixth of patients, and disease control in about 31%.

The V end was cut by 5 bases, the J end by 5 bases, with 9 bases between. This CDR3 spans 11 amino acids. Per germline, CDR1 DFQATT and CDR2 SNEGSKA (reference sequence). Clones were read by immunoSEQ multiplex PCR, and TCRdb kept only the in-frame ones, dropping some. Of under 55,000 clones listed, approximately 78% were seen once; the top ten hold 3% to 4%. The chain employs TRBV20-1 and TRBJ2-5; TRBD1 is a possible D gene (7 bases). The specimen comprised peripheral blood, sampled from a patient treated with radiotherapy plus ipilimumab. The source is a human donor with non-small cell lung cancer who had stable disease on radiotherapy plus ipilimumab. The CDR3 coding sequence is TGCAGTGCTCAGGGGGGTGAGACCCAGTACTTC. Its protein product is CSAQGGETQYF.